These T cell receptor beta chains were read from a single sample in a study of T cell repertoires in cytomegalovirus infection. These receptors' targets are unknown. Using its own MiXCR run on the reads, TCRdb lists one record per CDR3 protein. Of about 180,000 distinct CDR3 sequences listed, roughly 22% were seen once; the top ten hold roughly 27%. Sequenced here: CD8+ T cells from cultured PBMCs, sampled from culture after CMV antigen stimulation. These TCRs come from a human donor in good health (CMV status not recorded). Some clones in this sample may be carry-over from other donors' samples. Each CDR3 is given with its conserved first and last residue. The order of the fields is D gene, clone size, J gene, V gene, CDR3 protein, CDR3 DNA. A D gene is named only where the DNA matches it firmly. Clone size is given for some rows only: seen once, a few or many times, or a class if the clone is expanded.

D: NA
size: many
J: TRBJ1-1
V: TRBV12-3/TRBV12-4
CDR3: CASSFSTEAFF
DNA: TGTGCCAGCAGCTTTTCCACTGAAGCTTTCTTT

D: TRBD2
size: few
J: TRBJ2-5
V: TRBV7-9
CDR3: CASSHPAGARKETQYF
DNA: TGTGCCAGCAGCCATCCAGCGGGGGCCCGTAAAGAGACCCAGTACTTC

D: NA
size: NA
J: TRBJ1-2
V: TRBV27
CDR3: CASSPIPYPQDFNYGYTF
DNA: TGTGCCAGCAGTCCTATCCCGTACCCTCAAGATTTTAACTATGGCTACACCTTC

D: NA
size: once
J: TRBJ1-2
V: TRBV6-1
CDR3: CASSTDHSYGYTF
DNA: TGTGCCAGCAGTACAGACCATAGCTATGGCTACACCTTC

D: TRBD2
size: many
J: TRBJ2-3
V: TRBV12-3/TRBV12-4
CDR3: CASSLIGLAASTDTQYF
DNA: TGTGCCAGCAGTTTAATCGGACTAGCGGCTAGCACAGATACGCAGTATTTT

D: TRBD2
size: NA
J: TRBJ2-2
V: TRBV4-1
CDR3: CASSQVNGGAAGELFF
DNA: TGCGCCAGCAGCCAAGTCAACGGGGGGGCCGCCGGGGAGCTGTTTTTT

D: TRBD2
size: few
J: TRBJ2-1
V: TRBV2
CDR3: CASSTNASGGLYNEQFF
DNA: TGTGCCAGCAGTACAAACGCTAGCGGGGGTTTGTACAATGAGCAGTTCTTC

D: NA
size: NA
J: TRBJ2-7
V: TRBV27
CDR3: CASSSALSSYEQYF
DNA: TGTGCCAGCAGTTCAGCGCTAAGCTCCTACGAGCAGTACTTC

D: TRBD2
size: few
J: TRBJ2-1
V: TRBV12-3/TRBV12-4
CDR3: CASSFVAGAAEQFF
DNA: TGTGCCAGCAGTTTTGTAGCGGGGGCGGCTGAGCAGTTCTTC

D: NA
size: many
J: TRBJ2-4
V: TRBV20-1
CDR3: CSARAPEGQNIQYF
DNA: TGCAGTGCTAGAGCCCCTGAGGGACAAAACATTCAGTACTTC

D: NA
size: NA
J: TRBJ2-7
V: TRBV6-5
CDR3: CASSPQAFSYEQYF
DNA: TGTGCCAGCAGTCCCCAGGCCTTCTCCTACGAGCAGTACTTC

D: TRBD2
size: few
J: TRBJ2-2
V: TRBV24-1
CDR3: CATSDYTGTTNTGELFF
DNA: TGTGCCACCAGTGACTACACCGGGACTACGAACACCGGGGAGCTGTTTTTT

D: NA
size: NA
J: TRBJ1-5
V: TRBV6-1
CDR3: CASSESGGPPQHF
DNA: TGTGCCAGCAGTGAATCTGGGGGCCCACCCCAGCATTTT

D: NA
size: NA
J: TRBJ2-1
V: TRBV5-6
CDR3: CASSLVVYRQGSYNEQFF
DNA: TGTGCCAGCAGCTTGGTAGTATATCGGCAAGGCTCCTACAATGAGCAGTTCTTC

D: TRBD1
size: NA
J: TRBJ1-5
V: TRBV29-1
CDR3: CSVLGQGDDYNQPQHF
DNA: TGCAGCGTTCTAGGACAGGGGGATGATTACAATCAGCCCCAGCATTTT

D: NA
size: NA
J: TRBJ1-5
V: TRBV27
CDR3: CASTADGSNQPQHF
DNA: TGTGCCAGCACTGCCGACGGTAGCAATCAGCCCCAGCATTTT

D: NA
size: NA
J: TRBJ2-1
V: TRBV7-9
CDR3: CASSLEDSKQFF
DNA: TGTGCCAGCAGCCTCGAGGACAGCAAGCAGTTCTTC

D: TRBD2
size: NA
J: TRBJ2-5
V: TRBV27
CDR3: CASIKSGGAGETQYF
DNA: TGTGCCAGCATCAAAAGCGGGGGGGCCGGCGAGACCCAGTACTTC

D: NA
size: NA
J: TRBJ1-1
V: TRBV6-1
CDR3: CASSPKMGAHGGDTEAFF
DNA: TGTGCCAGCAGTCCAAAGATGGGGGCGCATGGGGGAGATACTGAAGCTTTCTTT

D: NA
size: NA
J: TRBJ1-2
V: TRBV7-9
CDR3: CASSLALGPEGYTF
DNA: TGTGCCAGCAGCTTAGCGCTGGGGCCGGAGGGCTACACCTTC

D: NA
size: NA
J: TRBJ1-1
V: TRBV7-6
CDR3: CASSLSEGLNTEAFF
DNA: TGTGCCAGCAGCTTATCCGAGGGGCTCAACACTGAAGCTTTCTTT

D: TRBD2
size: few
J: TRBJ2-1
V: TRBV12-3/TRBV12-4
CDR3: CASRTSGGGNEQFF
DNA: TGTGCCAGCAGGACTAGCGGCGGGGGGAATGAGCAGTTCTTC

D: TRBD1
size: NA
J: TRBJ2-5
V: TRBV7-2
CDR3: CASSLDRVETQYF
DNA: TGTGCCAGCAGCTTGGACAGGGTGGAGACCCAGTACTTC

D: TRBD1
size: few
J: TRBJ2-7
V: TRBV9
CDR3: CASSPGTGINEQYF
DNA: TGTGCCAGCAGCCCCGGGACAGGGATTAACGAGCAGTACTTC

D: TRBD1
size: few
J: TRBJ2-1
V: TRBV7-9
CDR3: CASTEVVGTEYLNEQFF
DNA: TGTGCCAGCACCGAAGTCGTAGGGACAGAGTATCTCAATGAGCAGTTCTTC

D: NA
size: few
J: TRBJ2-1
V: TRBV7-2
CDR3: CASSLAPQRYRVTGNEQFF
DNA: TGTGCCAGCAGCTTAGCTCCTCAGAGGTATAGGGTAACGGGGAATGAGCAGTTCTTC

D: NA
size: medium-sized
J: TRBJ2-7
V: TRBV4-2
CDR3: CASSQGAFTYEQYF
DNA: TGTGCCAGCAGCCAAGGGGCCTTTACCTACGAGCAGTACTTC

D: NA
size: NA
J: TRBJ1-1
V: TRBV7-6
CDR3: CASSLVRATEAFF
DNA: TGTGCCAGCAGCTTAGTCAGGGCCACTGAAGCTTTCTTT

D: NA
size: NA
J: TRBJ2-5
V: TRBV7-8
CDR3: CASSSTRQYQETQYF
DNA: TGTGCCAGCAGCTCCACCCGACAGTACCAAGAGACCCAGTACTTC

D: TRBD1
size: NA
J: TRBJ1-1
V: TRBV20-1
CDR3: CSATWDRGRGHEAFF
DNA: TGCAGTGCGACGTGGGACAGGGGGCGAGGCCATGAAGCTTTCTTT

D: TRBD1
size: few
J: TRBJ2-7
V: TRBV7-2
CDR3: CASSRNVIPSGQGESYEQYF
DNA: TGTGCCAGCAGCCGAAACGTAATACCCTCGGGACAGGGGGAATCCTACGAGCAGTACTTC

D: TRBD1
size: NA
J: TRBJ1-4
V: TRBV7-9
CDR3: CASSLAGTGAYNEKLFF
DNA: TGTGCCAGCAGCTTAGCAGGGACAGGGGCCTATAATGAAAAACTGTTTTTT

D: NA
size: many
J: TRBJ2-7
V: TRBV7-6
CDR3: CASTSGSGPGEQYF
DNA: TGTGCCAGCACCTCCGGGTCGGGACCTGGAGAGCAGTACTTC

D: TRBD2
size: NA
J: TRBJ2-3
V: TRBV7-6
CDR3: CASSLASGGLSTDTQYF
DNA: TGTGCCAGCAGCTTAGCTAGCGGGGGCCTAAGCACAGATACGCAGTATTTT

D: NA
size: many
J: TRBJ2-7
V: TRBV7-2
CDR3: CASSPYGGEQYF
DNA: TGTGCCAGCAGCCCATACGGGGGCGAGCAGTACTTC

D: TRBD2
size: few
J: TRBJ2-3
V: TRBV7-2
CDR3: CASSDGLAGSTDTQYF
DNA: TGTGCCAGCAGCGACGGACTAGCGGGGTCCACAGATACGCAGTATTTT

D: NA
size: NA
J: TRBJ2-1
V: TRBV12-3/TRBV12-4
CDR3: CASSSSTSNYNEQFF
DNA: TGTGCCAGCAGCTCCTCAACCAGCAACTACAATGAGCAGTTCTTC

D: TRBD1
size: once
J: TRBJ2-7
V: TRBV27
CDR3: CASSPTGRDEQYF
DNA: TGTGCCAGCAGTCCGACAGGGCGAGACGAGCAGTACTTC

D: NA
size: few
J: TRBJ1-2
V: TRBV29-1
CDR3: CSVPQIYGYTF
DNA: TGCAGCGTTCCTCAGATATATGGCTACACCTTC

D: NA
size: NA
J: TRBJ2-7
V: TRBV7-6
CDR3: CASSSAGAASNYEQYF
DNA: TGTGCCAGCAGCTCCGCTGGGGCAGCTAGTAACTACGAGCAGTACTTC

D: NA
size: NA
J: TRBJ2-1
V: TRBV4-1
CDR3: CASSQDLGGVYNEQFF
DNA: TGCGCCAGCAGCCAAGATTTAGGGGGGGTTTACAATGAGCAGTTCTTC

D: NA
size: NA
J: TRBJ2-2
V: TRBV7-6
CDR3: CASSSLRPNTGELFF
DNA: TGTGCCAGCAGCTCCTTACGGCCGAACACCGGGGAGCTGTTTTTT

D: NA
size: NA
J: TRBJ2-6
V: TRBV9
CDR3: CASSVDIDEPGANVLTF
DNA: TGTGCCAGCAGCGTAGATATTGACGAACCTGGGGCCAACGTCCTGACTTTC

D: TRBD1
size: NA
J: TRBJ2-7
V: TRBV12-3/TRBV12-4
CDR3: CASSPRGQPKDNEQYF
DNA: TGTGCCAGCAGTCCCCGGGGACAGCCTAAGGACAACGAGCAGTACTTC

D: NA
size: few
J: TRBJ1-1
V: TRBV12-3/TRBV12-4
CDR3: CASALSWNTEAFF
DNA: TGTGCCAGCGCTCTAAGTTGGAACACTGAAGCTTTCTTT

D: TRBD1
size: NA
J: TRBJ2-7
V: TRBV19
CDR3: CATSPGTGGSYEQYF
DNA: TGTGCCACCTCGCCCGGGACAGGGGGCTCCTACGAGCAGTACTTC

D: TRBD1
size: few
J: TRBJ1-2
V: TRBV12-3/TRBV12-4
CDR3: CASSPGTGGIGYTF
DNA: TGTGCCAGCAGTCCCGGGACAGGGGGCATTGGCTACACCTTC

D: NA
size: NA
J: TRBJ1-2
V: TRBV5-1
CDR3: CASSPSDGYGYTF
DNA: TGCGCCAGCAGCCCCTCGGACGGGTATGGCTACACCTTC

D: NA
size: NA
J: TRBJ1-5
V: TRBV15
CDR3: CATSRAGGGNQPQHF
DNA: TGTGCCACCAGCAGGGCGGGGGGAGGCAATCAGCCCCAGCATTTT

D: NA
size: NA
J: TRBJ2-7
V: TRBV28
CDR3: CAGRAHRAYEQYF
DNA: TGTGCCGGCAGGGCTCACCGAGCCTACGAGCAGTACTTC

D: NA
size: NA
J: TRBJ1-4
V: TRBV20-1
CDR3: CSARQGEKLFF
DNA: TGCAGTGCTAGACAGGGTGAAAAACTGTTTTTT

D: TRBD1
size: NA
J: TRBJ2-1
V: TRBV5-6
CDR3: CASSLPGGYLNNEQFF
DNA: TGTGCCAGCAGCTTGCCAGGGGGCTACCTAAACAATGAGCAGTTCTTC

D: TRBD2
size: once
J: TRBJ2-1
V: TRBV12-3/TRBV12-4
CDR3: CASSDSGGGEQFF
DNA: TGTGCCAGCAGTGATAGCGGGGGTGGCGAGCAGTTCTTC

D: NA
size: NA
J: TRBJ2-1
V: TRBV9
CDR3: CASSADPNEQFF
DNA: TGTGCCAGCAGCGCCGACCCCAATGAGCAGTTCTTC

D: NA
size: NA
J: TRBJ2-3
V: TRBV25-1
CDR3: CPSSDQLGADTQYF
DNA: TGTCCCAGCAGTGACCAATTGGGCGCAGATACGCAGTATTTT

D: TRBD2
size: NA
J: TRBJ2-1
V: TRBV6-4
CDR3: CASSAGTSNEQFF
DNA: TGTGCCAGCAGTGCCGGGACTAGCAATGAGCAGTTCTTC

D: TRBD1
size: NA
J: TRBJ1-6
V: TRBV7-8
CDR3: CASSLPRDRGFSPLHF
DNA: TGTGCCAGCAGCTTACCTCGGGACAGGGGATTTTCACCCCTCCACTTT

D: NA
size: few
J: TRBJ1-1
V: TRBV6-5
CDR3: CASSYSISNTEAFF
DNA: TGTGCCAGCAGTTACTCGATTTCCAACACTGAAGCTTTCTTT

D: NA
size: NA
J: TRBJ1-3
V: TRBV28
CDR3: CASTRTAGHSGNTIYF
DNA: TGTGCCAGCACCCGGACAGCGGGGCACTCTGGAAACACCATATATTTT